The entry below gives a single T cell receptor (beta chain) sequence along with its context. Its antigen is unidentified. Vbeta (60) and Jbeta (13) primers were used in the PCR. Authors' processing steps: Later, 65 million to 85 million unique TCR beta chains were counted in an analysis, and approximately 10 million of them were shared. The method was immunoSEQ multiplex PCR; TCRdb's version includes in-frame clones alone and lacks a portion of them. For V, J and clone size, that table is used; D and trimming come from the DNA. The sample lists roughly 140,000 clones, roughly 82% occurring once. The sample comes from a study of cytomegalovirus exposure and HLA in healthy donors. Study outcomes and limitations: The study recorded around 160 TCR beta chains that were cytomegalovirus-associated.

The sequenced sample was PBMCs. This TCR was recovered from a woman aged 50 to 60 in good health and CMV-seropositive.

The DNA for the CDR3 is TGTGCCAGCAGCGACTCCAGGGGCGACTATGGCTACACCTTC. Its translation: CASSDSRGDYGYTF. The chain links TRBV5-4 to TRBJ1-2, with D perhaps TRBD1 (6 bases). The germline V gene has CDR1 SGHNT and CDR2 YYREEE (reference sequence). This CDR3 contains 14 residues. The V and J ends lost 4 bases and 3 bases respectively, with 13 bases between them.